The 28 T cell receptor beta chains below all came from one sample that was sequenced in a study of CD8 T cells in ankylosing spondylitis. These TCRs are of unknown antigen specificity. TCRdb re-derived calls from the 5' RACE reads in MiXCR, one entry per CDR3 protein. The sample contains approximately 540,000 distinct CDR3 sequences, 12% of which appear only once. General observations from the study: Seemingly distinctive of ankylosing spondylitis blood was a TCR beta motif formed by eight highly homologous variants.

Specimen: blood, either unsorted or a sorted T cell fraction (not recorded which). These receptors came from a male donor with ankylosing spondylitis.

The rearrangement uses TRBV12-3 or TRBV12-4 and TRBJ2-2; 10 bases are shared with TRBD1. The CDR3 has 18 residues. V dropped 8 bases and J dropped 3; count of bases not matched to a gene: 15. This CDR3 reads CASCRGTGVTRYTGELFF. The CDR3 DNA sequence: TGTGCCAGCTGCCGCGGGACAGGGGTTACCCGGTACACCGGGGAGCTGTTTTTT.

The V call is TRBV6-1, the J call TRBJ2-7; 13 nucleotides agree with TRBD2. The germline V gene encodes CDR1 MNHNS and CDR2 SASEGT. The CDR3 is 16 residues long. V dropped 1 base and J dropped 7; count of bases not matched to a gene: 7. The CDR3 nucleotides read TGTGCCAGCAGTGAAGTTGGACTAGCGGGAGTAGGTGAGCAGTACGTC. This sequence encodes CASSEVGLAGVGEQYV.

This clonotype appeared many times. V usage is TRBV14 and J usage is TRBJ2-3; D remains ambiguous. Germline V gene data show CDR1 as SGHDN and CDR2 as FVKESK. V was cut by 5 bases and J by 0 bases, with 9 bases left in between. The CDR3 runs 14 residues. CDR3: CASSTTTSTDTQYF. The CDR3 nucleotides read TGTGCCAGCAGCACCACCACTAGCACAGATACGCAGTATTTT.

The chain is built from TRBV7-9 and TRBJ2-7, with 7 positions matching TRBD1. Unmatched junction bases numbered 8, after V lost 4 bases and J lost 2 bases. This CDR3 is built from 15 residues. Germline V lookup: CDR1 SEHNR, CDR2 FQNEAQ (reference sequence). DNA of the CDR3: TGTGCCAGCAGCTCAATCGGGACAGCTACCTACGAGCAGTACTTC. Translating gives CASSSIGTATYEQYF.

This clonotype was detected only a few times. This chain connects TRBV10-1 to TRBJ1-2, with D unclear. This CDR3 is 13 amino acids long. The germline V gene encodes CDR1 WNHNN and CDR2 SYGVQD (reference sequence). Trimming shortened V by 0 bases and J by 8 bases, and 10 bases separated the two germline ends. The CDR3 coding sequence is TGCGCCAGCAGTGAGTCGCGCGAGGGCGGCTACACCTTC. Protein: CASSESREGGYTF.

The chain recombines TRBV29-1 with TRBJ2-1; 7 nucleotides line up with TRBD2. V lost 1 base, J lost 0 bases, and 6 bases stayed unmatched. The CDR3 runs to 16 residues. Looked up from germline, CDR1 is SQVTM and CDR2 is ANQGSEA. The CDR3: CSVEGGAGSSYNEQFF. The CDR3 DNA sequence: TGCAGCGTTGAAGGAGGAGCGGGAAGCTCCTACAATGAGCAGTTCTTC.

V gene TRBV20-1 combines with J gene TRBJ2-1, with D possibly TRBD2 on 5 matching bases. This CDR3 has 14 amino acids. CDR1 is DFQATT and CDR2 is SNEGSKA in the germline V gene (reference sequence). The V end lost 3 bases, the J end lost 2 bases, and 11 bases lay between the germline ends. CDR3 nucleotide sequence: TGCAGTGCTAGCGGTCCGGAGGCCTACAATGAGCAGTTCTTC. Protein product: CSASGPEAYNEQFF.

This clonotype was seen a few times. The rearrangement links TRBV5-5 to TRBJ1-1; D uncertain. Germline V lookup: CDR1 SGHKS, CDR2 YYEKEE (reference sequence). The CDR3 has 12 residues. The ends were cut back, 2 bases at V and 7 bases at J, with 9 bases in the middle. The CDR3 region has the DNA TGTGCCAGCAGCTTAGGGAGCGGTGAAGCTTTCTTT. Its protein product is CASSLGSGEAFF. The whole variable domain, filled in from reference TRBV5-5 and TRBJ1-1, reads DAGVTQSPTHLIKTRGQQVTLRCSPISGHKSVSWYQQVLGQGPQFIFQYYEKEERGRGNFPDRFSARQFPNYSSELNVNALLLGDSALYLCASSLGSGEAFFGQGTRLTVV.

This clonotype came up a few times. V is TRBV7-2 and J is TRBJ2-7, with 9 bases identical to TRBD1. The germline V gene encodes CDR1 SGHTA and CDR2 FQGNSA. CDR3 length equals 16 residues. V shed 5 bases, J shed 2 bases, and the junction held 10 bases outside the gene matches. For the CDR3, the DNA is TGTGCCAGCAGCGTTAGGGGACAGGGTCTTACCTACGAGCAGTACTTC. Amino acids: CASSVRGQGLTYEQYF. Full variable domain (rest looked up from reference TRBV7-2 and TRBJ2-7): GAGVSQSPSNKVTEKGKDVELRCDPISGHTALYWYRQSLGQGLEFLIYFQGNSAPDKSGLPSDRFSAERTGGSVSTLTIQRTQQEDSAVYLCASSVRGQGLTYEQYFGPGTRLTVT.

This clonotype was recorded a few times. CDR3 nucleotides: TGTGCCAGCAGTCTAAGACAGGGTATTAACACCGGGGAGCTGTTTTTT. Amino acid sequence: CASSLRQGINTGELFF. The rearrangement uses TRBV6-1 and TRBJ2-2, with TRBD1 identical over 7 bases. The CDR3 is 16 amino acids. From germline, CDR1 is MNHNS and CDR2 SASEGT. V gave up 5 bases and J gave up 2 bases; unmatched junction bases: 8.

This rearrangement joins TRBV11-2 to TRBJ2-1, with D perhaps given as TRBD1 or TRBD2 (5 bases each). Germline V gene lookup returns CDR1 SGHAT and CDR2 FQNNGV. This CDR3 contains 17 residues. With 1 base removed from V and 7 bases from J, the gap between germline ends came to 20 bases. The CDR3 bases are TGTGCCAGCAGCTTAGGGACTTCGGGGCTAGCTCGGAATGAGCAGTTCTTC. Protein: CASSLGTSGLARNEQFF.

The sample holds a few counts of this clonotype. CDR3 in DNA: TGTGCCAGCAGATTACAGGGGGATGGCTACACCTTC. Translation: CASRLQGDGYTF. The J gene is TRBJ1-2, the V gene TRBV2; 8 bases map to TRBD1. J gave up 6 bases and V 6 bases, and 3 bases lay outside the gene matches. This CDR3 is built from 12 residues. The germline gives CDR1 SNHLY, CDR2 FYNNEI.

The chain recombines TRBV5-6 with TRBJ2-5; 7 bases line up with TRBD1. The V segment lost 3 bases and the J segment 2 bases; nucleotides outside the gene matches: 4. CDR1 is SGHDT and CDR2 is YYEEEE in the germline V gene. The CDR3 is 14 residues long. For the CDR3, the DNA is TGTGCCAGCAGCTCCCGGGACAGACAAGAGACCCAGTACTTC. Encoded protein: CASSSRDRQETQYF.

The V and J genes are TRBV30 and TRBJ1-1; 8 nucleotides match TRBD1. V shed 3 bases, J shed 4 bases, and the junction held 4 bases outside the gene matches. Germline V gene sequence: CDR1 GTSNPN, CDR2 SVGIG (reference sequence). There are 13 residues in the CDR3. The CDR3 coding sequence is TGTGCCTGGAGGGACAGGGTGAGCACTGAAGCTTTCTTT. As protein: CAWRDRVSTEAFF.

The sample holds a few counts of this clonotype. The chain carries TRBV2 and TRBJ2-3; perhaps D is TRBD1 or TRBD2 (5 bases each). There are 14 residues in the CDR3. The V end lost 7 bases, the J end lost 7 bases, and 18 bases lay between the germline ends. From germline, CDR1 is SNHLY and CDR2 FYNNEI. CDR3 in amino acids: CASNPLPGGNTQYF. Written as DNA, the CDR3 is TGTGCCAGCAACCCCCTGCCTGGGGGAAATACGCAGTATTTT.

This clonotype was counted only a few times. The chain carries TRBV12-3 or TRBV12-4 and TRBJ1-5; the match to TRBD1 covers 11 bases. V gave up 3 bases and J gave up 6 bases; unmatched junction bases: 7. CDR3 length equals 16 residues. This chain's CDR3 is CASSFADRGLGQPQHF. The CDR3 coding sequence is TGTGCCAGCAGTTTCGCGGACAGGGGGCTCGGTCAGCCCCAGCATTTT.

There are many counts of this clonotype. The chain links TRBV29-1 to TRBJ2-1; D gene uncertain. V shed 4 bases and J shed 8 bases, with 15 bases lying between them. The CDR3 consists of 13 residues. Germline loops: CDR1 SQVTM, CDR2 ANQGSEA. In nucleotides, the CDR3 is TGCAGCGTTGGTTACTCCCGTAGGGATGAGCAGTTCTTC. Its protein is CSVGYSRRDEQFF.

This sequence joins TRBV20-1 and TRBJ1-1; D unresolved. V gave up 3 bases and J gave up 1 base, with 3 bases separating them. Germline V gives CDR1 DFQATT, CDR2 SNEGSKA (reference sequence). The CDR3 extends over 11 amino acids. The CDR3, as DNA: TGCAGTGCTAGGCAGAACACTGAAGCTTTCTTT. It is translated as CSARQNTEAFF.

This chain connects TRBV6-1 to TRBJ2-3; 12 nucleotides align to TRBD2. There are 18 residues in the CDR3. Unmatched junction bases numbered 10, after V lost 5 bases and J lost 1 base. CDR1 and CDR2 from the germline V gene are MNHNS and SASEGT. DNA for the CDR3: TGTGCCAGCAGTCTAGCGGGAGGGCCTGGGGTTGGCACAGATACGCAGTATTTT. Translating it yields CASSLAGGPGVGTDTQYF.

This sequence joins TRBV7-9 and TRBJ2-7; D gene uncertain. The CDR3 is made up of 12 amino acids. Germline V CDR1 and CDR2: SEHNR, FQNEAQ (reference sequence). The V end was cut by 5 bases, the J end by 2 bases, with 7 bases between. CDR3 bases: TGTGCCAGCAGCCCAGCTACCTACGAGCAGTACTTC. Translation: CASSPATYEQYF.

This clonotype was seen many times. The rearrangement uses TRBV20-1 and TRBJ1-5; D is ambiguous. V was cut by 2 bases and J by 6 bases, with 11 bases left in between. The CDR3 extends over 13 amino acids. From germline, CDR1 is DFQATT and CDR2 SNEGSKA (reference sequence). CDR3 DNA: TGCAGTGCTAGACCACAATTGGGTCAGCCCCAGCATTTT. This gives the protein CSARPQLGQPQHF.

The chain is built from TRBV27 and TRBJ2-6; tentative D call: TRBD1 (5 bases). Deletions cut 5 bases from V and 3 bases from J, with 8 bases between. The CDR3 is 14 amino acids. The germline CDR1 and CDR2 sequences are MNHEY and SMNVEV (reference sequence). The CDR3 here is CASSSRVGANVLTF. The CDR3 nucleotides read TGTGCCAGCAGTAGCAGGGTTGGGGCCAACGTCCTGACTTTC. Variable domain in full (rest from reference TRBV27 and TRBJ2-6): EAQVTQNPRYLITVTGKKLTVTCSQNMNHEYMSWYRQDPGLGLRQIYYSMNVEVTDKGDVPEGYKVSRKEKRNFPLILESPSPNQTSLYFCASSSRVGANVLTFGAGSRLTVL.

This clonotype was picked up a small number of times. V is TRBV24-1 and J is TRBJ2-1, with a possible D match to TRBD2 (8 bases). Per the germline V gene, CDR1 is KGHDR and CDR2 is SFDVKD. Trimming removed 3 bases from V and 7 bases from J, with 27 bases in between. CDR3 length: 19 residues. The CDR3 loop is CATSDHRGVGGRSWNEQFF. In nucleotides, the CDR3 is TGTGCCACCAGTGATCACAGGGGAGTGGGCGGGAGGTCTTGGAATGAGCAGTTCTTC.

This clonotype was counted only a few times. This sequence joins TRBV5-1 and TRBJ2-1; tentatively, D is TRBD1 (5 bases). This CDR3 contains 13 residues. Germline V gives CDR1 SGHRS, CDR2 YFSETQ. V lost 0 bases and J lost 6, with 7 bases in between. CDR3 in DNA: TGCGCCAGCAGCTTGGGACAGCGCAATGAGCAGTTCTTC. Translated: CASSLGQRNEQFF.

This clonotype turned up a few times. The rearrangement uses TRBV5-1 and TRBJ2-5; 9 positions agree with TRBD2. The length of the CDR3 is 15 residues. Trimming removed 0 bases from V and 5 bases from J; junction bases left unmatched: 5. CDR1 is SGHRS, CDR2 YFSETQ, per germline. As DNA, the CDR3 is TGCGCCAGCAGCTTGGAAGCGGGAGGACGGGAGACCCAGTACTTC. Translated, it gives CASSLEAGGRETQYF.

This clonotype has a count of ten or more. The chain employs TRBV5-1 and TRBJ2-1, with 8 nucleotides matching TRBD2. The CDR3 sequence is 15 residues long. Trimming at V came to 0 bases and at J to 9 bases, leaving 8 bases not matched to a gene. Germline CDR1 and CDR2: SGHRS and YFSETQ. The CDR3 reads CASSLATGGPFEQFF. The CDR3 coding sequence is TGCGCCAGCAGCTTGGCAACGGGAGGGCCGTTTGAGCAGTTCTTC. Using reference TRBV5-1 and TRBJ2-1 for the parts outside the CDR3, the full variable domain is KAGVTQTPRYLIKTRGQQVTLSCSPISGHRSVSWYQQTPGQGLQFLFEYFSETQRNKGNFPGRFSGRQFSNSRSEMNVSTLELGDSALYLCASSLATGGPFEQFFGPGTRLTVL.

CDR3 bases: TGTGCCAGCAGCTTAGATGAGGGGTATGAGCAGTTCTTC. Amino acids: CASSLDEGYEQFF. The chain is built from TRBV11-3 and TRBJ2-1, with D tentatively TRBD1 or TRBD2 (5 bases each). The germline V gene encodes CDR1 SGHNT and CDR2 YENEEA. Trimming removed 0 bases from V and 8 bases from J, with 8 bases in between. CDR3 length: 13 residues. Combining the CDR3 with reference TRBV11-3 and TRBJ2-1 gives the whole variable domain EAGVVQSPRYKIIEKKQPVAFWCNPISGHNTLYWYLQNLGQGPELLIRYENEEAVDDSQLPKDRFSAERLKGVDSTLKIQPAELGDSAVYLCASSLDEGYEQFFGPGTRLTVL.

The chain is built from TRBV20-1 and TRBJ2-5; TRBD2 might be the D (6 bases). CDR1 and CDR2 from the germline V gene are DFQATT and SNEGSKA (reference sequence). Trimming removed 2 bases from V and 5 bases from J, with 18 bases in between. The CDR3 totals 15 residues. In DNA form, the CDR3 reads TGCAGTGCTAGACCCGGGGGTTCCCCGGGGGAGACCCAGTACTTC. Amino acids: CSARPGGSPGETQYF.